This is a list of T cell receptor beta chains from one sample in a study of shared clonotypes between healthy human individuals. Clones were sequenced by immunoSEQ multiplex PCR, and TCRdb holds only the in-frame ones, with some missing. The sample carries 550,000 to 850,000 clones, around 77% recorded once. Sequencing was done on a sample of memory CD4+ T cells sorted from blood. Receptors originate from a woman between 25 and 40 years old in good health. Both conserved end residues are part of each CDR3. A D gene is named only where the DNA matches it firmly. The size entry is marked missing in some rows and otherwise reads once, few, many or a size class.

v_call	j_call	d_call	clone_size	cdr3_nt	cdr3_aa
TRBV27	TRBJ1-4	-	-	TGTGCCAGCCGGACGGGACTCAAACCAACTAATGAAAAACTGTTTTTT	CASRTGLKPTNEKLFF
TRBV28	TRBJ1-1	-	-	TGTGCCAGCAGTTCCCCCTCGATGAACACTGAAGCTTTCTTT	CASSSPSMNTEAFF
TRBV7-9	TRBJ1-3	-	few	TGTGCCAGCAGCTTAGCACAGCCCGGCTCTGGAAACACCATATATTTT	CASSLAQPGSGNTIYF
TRBV11-2	TRBJ2-7	-	once	TGTGCCAGCAGCTCTCGACACTACGAGCAGTACTTC	CASSSRHYEQYF
TRBV28	TRBJ2-7	-	few	TGTGCCAGCAGGGCGGGCTCGTACGAGCAGTACTTC	CASRAGSYEQYF
TRBV19	TRBJ1-5	TRBD1	-	TGTGCCACCACGACAGGGGATAATCAGCCCCAGCATTTT	CATTTGDNQPQHF
TRBV21-1	TRBJ2-5	-	-	TGTGCCAGCAGCAAAGGGGACCGACAAGAGACCCAGTACTTC	CASSKGDRQETQYF
TRBV7-2	TRBJ2-1	-	once	TGTGCCAGCAGCCCATCGTTTCAGCCCTACAATGAGCAGTTCTTC	CASSPSFQPYNEQFF
TRBV4-1	TRBJ2-7	TRBD1	-	TGCGCCAGCGGCCAACACAGGGGCGAGCAGTACTTC	CASGQHRGEQYF
TRBV9	TRBJ2-3	TRBD2	-	TGTGCCAGCAGCCCAATAGCGGGAGGGGCAGATACGCAGTATTTT	CASSPIAGGADTQYF
TRBV7-9	TRBJ2-7	-	-	TGTGCCAGCAGCTTGCGGCAGGGGGGGTCCTACGAGCAGTACTTC	CASSLRQGGSYEQYF
TRBV5-8	TRBJ1-2	-	-	TGTGCCAGCAGCTTGGTTTGGGGTCCCTATGGCTACACCTTC	CASSLVWGPYGYTF
TRBV5-4	TRBJ1-1	TRBD1	few	TGTGCCAGCAGCTTGGACAGGGGAGAAGCTTTCTTT	CASSLDRGEAFF
TRBV2	TRBJ2-3	-	-	TGTGCCAGCAGCCAAGGAGGCGGGAGCACAGATACGCAGTATTTT	CASSQGGGSTDTQYF
TRBV7-2	TRBJ2-7	TRBD1	-	TGTGCCAGCAGCTCTCGGACAGGGCCCTCCTACGAGCAGTACTTC	CASSSRTGPSYEQYF
TRBV11-3	TRBJ2-7	TRBD2	-	TGTGCCAGCAGCGTGGGACTAGCGAATATCTACGAGCAGTACTTC	CASSVGLANIYEQYF
TRBV7-2	TRBJ2-2	TRBD2	-	TGTGCCAGCAGCCGCCCACTAGCGGTCGCGAACACCGGGGAGCTGTTTTTT	CASSRPLAVANTGELFF